Each of the 21 T cell receptor beta chains below was sequenced from the same sample in a study of spatial heterogeneity in lung cancer. Overall study findings and caveats: Higher tumor mutation counts went along with higher counts of expanded intratumoral alpha and beta TCRs.

Antigen specificity for these receptors is unknown. Described time point: sample taken at primary tumor resection. TCRdb recomputed calls from the 5' RACE reads with MiXCR, one row per CDR3 protein. The table shows roughly 6,000 distinct CDR3 sequences, with about 15% occurring only once. The sequencing used lung tumor tissue, collected at surgery. Receptor source: a male donor with early-stage non-small cell lung cancer.

This clonotype came up many times. This beta chain is an off-target read within a library intended for alpha chains, so its frequency means little. The rearrangement uses TRBV7-2 and TRBJ1-4; the D is unclear. This CDR3 is built from 16 residues. Germline V lookup: CDR1 SGHTA, CDR2 FQGNSA. V lost 2 bases and J 2 bases, leaving 12 bases between the germline ends. The CDR3 DNA follows: TGTGCCAGCAGCTTATCAGGATACGGTACTAATGAAAAACTGTTTTTT. Residues: CASSLSGYGTNEKLFF.

This clonotype occurred a few times. Found in a library prepared for alpha chains, this beta chain is an off-target read, and its abundance has little meaning. The chain recombines TRBV30 with TRBJ1-2; D remains ambiguous. Per germline, CDR1 GTSNPN and CDR2 SVGIG (reference sequence). The V end was cut by 2 bases, the J end by 8 bases, with 12 bases between. The CDR3 totals 12 residues. The CDR3, as DNA: TGTGCCTGGAGTACGACAACCAACGGCTACACCTTC. This codes for CAWSTTTNGYTF.

By sample fraction, this clonotype is medium-sized. With the library built for alpha chains, this beta chain is off target and its frequency is not meaningful. This chain connects TRBV18 to TRBJ2-1; 9 nucleotides agree with TRBD1. Looked up from germline, CDR1 is KGHSH and CDR2 is LQKENI. Losses at the gene ends were 3 bases for V and 6 bases for J; bases not matched to a gene: 3. CDR3 length: 14 residues. CDR3 amino acids: CASSPGTGRNEQFF. The CDR3 DNA reads TGTGCCAGCTCACCCGGGACAGGGCGCAATGAGCAGTTCTTC.

By share of the sample, this clonotype is medium-sized. Since the library was made to target alpha chains, this beta chain is a stray read and its abundance is not meaningful. V gene TRBV4-3 combines with J gene TRBJ2-3, with 7 bases fitting TRBD2. Germline V CDR1 and CDR2: LGHNA, YSLEER. The V and J ends lost 0 bases and 2 bases, in that order; junction bases with no gene match: 11. The CDR3 has 18 amino acids. CDR3 sequence: CASSQEGAAGLNTDTQYF. CDR3 coding DNA: TGCGCCAGCAGCCAAGAAGGGGCAGCGGGGCTAAACACAGATACGCAGTATTTT.

This clonotype is termed medium-sized (0.01 to 0.1%). Since it is a stray read in a library aimed at alpha chains, this beta chain has a size that is not meaningful. The J gene is TRBJ1-2, the V gene TRBV5-1; D unclear. Germline values: CDR1 SGHRS, CDR2 YFSETQ. CDR3 length equals 13 residues. V was clipped by 7 bases and J by 0 bases, with 10 bases between them. The CDR3 region is CASSDGSNYGYTF. DNA of the CDR3: TGCGCCAGCTCGGACGGATCTAACTATGGCTACACCTTC.

Concerning this clonotype: This beta chain is an unintended read in a library built for alpha chains; its size means little. V usage is TRBV5-1 and J usage is TRBJ2-1; TRBD2 matches 9 bases. The CDR3 covers 14 residues. Germline assignment: CDR1 SGHRS and CDR2 YFSETQ. With V trimmed by 2 bases and J by 10 bases, 7 bases remained unmatched. CDR3 in DNA: TGCGCCAGCAGCTTCACTGGACTAGCGAGGGAGCAGTTCTTC. Its protein product is CASSFTGLAREQFF. Full variable domain (rest looked up from reference TRBV5-1 and TRBJ2-1): KAGVTQTPRYLIKTRGQQVTLSCSPISGHRSVSWYQQTPGQGLQFLFEYFSETQRNKGNFPGRFSGRQFSNSRSEMNVSTLELGDSALYLCASSFTGLAREQFFGPGTRLTVL.

Many counts were recorded for this clonotype. Little can be read into the size of this beta chain, an off-target read in a library designed for alpha chains. CDR3 sequence: CSARGGDGNQPQHF. CDR3 nucleotide sequence: TGCAGTGCTAGAGGGGGGGACGGCAATCAGCCCCAGCATTTT. The chain is built from TRBV20-1 and TRBJ1-5, with a possible D match to TRBD1 (5 bases). The ends were cut back, 1 base at V and 2 bases at J, with 9 bases in the middle. The germline CDR1 and CDR2 sequences are DFQATT and SNEGSKA (reference sequence). The length of the CDR3 is 14 residues.

By frequency in the sample, this clonotype is medium-sized. Because the library targeted alpha chains, this beta chain is an off-target read whose size means little. This chain joins TRBV12-3 or TRBV12-4 and TRBJ2-1; 9 bases agree with TRBD2. This CDR3 contains 14 residues. After removal of 3 bases from V and 6 bases from J, the junction contained 3 bases not matched to a gene. Written as DNA, the CDR3 is TGTGCCAGCAGTTTCGGCGGGGGGGCCAATGAGCAGTTCTTC. The encoded protein is CASSFGGGANEQFF.

This clonotype was observed many times. Being off target in a library aimed at alpha chains, this beta chain has a size of little meaning. This chain joins TRBV6-6 and TRBJ2-5; maybe TRBD2 (6 bases). The length of the CDR3 is 13 residues. The ends were cut back, 6 bases at V and 3 bases at J, with 11 bases in the middle. The germline gives CDR1 MNHNY, CDR2 SVGAGI (reference sequence). CDR3 protein: CASSEWGEETQYF. CDR3 nucleotides: TGTGCCAGCAGCGAGTGGGGGGAAGAGACCCAGTACTTC.

Details on this clonotype: The library was built for alpha chains, so this beta chain is an off-target read and its size means little. The chain joins TRBV7-9 to TRBJ1-6, with D maybe TRBD1 (6 bases). V was clipped by 5 bases and J by 8 bases, with 13 bases between them. Germline V gives CDR1 SEHNR, CDR2 FQNEAQ (reference sequence). This CDR3 has 14 amino acids. The CDR3: CASSPGQYDSPLHF. CDR3 bases: TGTGCCAGCAGCCCCGGACAGTACGATTCACCCCTCCACTTT.

By share of the sample, this clonotype is medium-sized (0.01 to 0.1%). Little can be read into the size of this beta chain, an off-target read in a library designed for alpha chains. This sequence joins TRBV10-3 and TRBJ1-2; TRBD1 agrees at 9 bases. Per the germline V gene, CDR1 is ENHRY and CDR2 is SYGVKD. Trimming at V came to 2 bases and at J to 6 bases, leaving 10 bases not matched to a gene. The CDR3 loop spans 16 amino acids. As DNA, the CDR3 is TGTGCCATCAGTGAGACGAGGACAGGGGCCTCTAATGGCTACACCTTC. Residues: CAISETRTGASNGYTF.

This clonotype was recorded at least ten times. This beta chain came through as a stray read in a library set up for alpha chains, and its size says little. This rearrangement joins TRBV12-3 or TRBV12-4 to TRBJ1-2; D remains unclear. The CDR3 contains 14 residues. Trimming shortened V by 7 bases and J by 4 bases, and 16 bases separated the two germline ends. DNA for the CDR3: TGTGCCAGCACTCTTGAGGAGGATCTCTATGGCTACACCTTC. Encoded protein: CASTLEEDLYGYTF.

This clonotype rates as medium-sized (0.01 to 0.1%). This beta chain is a stray sequence in a library constructed for alpha chains; its clone size is not meaningful. J is TRBJ1-2 and V is TRBV28; D is possibly TRBD1 (5 bases). Germline V gene sequence: CDR1 MDHEN, CDR2 SYDVKM. The CDR3 length is 13 residues. Trimming cost V 2 bases and J 8 bases, with 12 bases left between them. The CDR3 loop is CASSLPGQRGYTF. CDR3 bases: TGTGCCAGCAGTTTACCAGGGCAAAGGGGCTACACCTTC.

The table lists this clonotype with many counts. A library made for alpha chains picked up this beta chain off target, so its size means little. This chain joins TRBV6-6 and TRBJ2-7; 9 bases fit TRBD1. The CDR3 spans 14 residues. CDR1 is MNHNY, CDR2 SVGAGI, per germline (reference sequence). The junction had 4 bases not matched to a gene; V was cut back by 1 base and J by 6 bases. The CDR3 region has the DNA TGTGCCAGCAGTTACTTACAGGGGGCCCCCGAGCAGTACTTC. Translation gives CASSYLQGAPEQYF.

This clonotype is termed medium-sized (0.01 to 0.1%). The library was designed around alpha chains, so this beta chain is a stray read whose abundance carries little weight. The gene calls are TRBV5-4 and TRBJ2-1, with 8 positions matching TRBD1. CDR1 is SGHNT and CDR2 is YYREEE in the germline V gene (reference sequence). This CDR3 spans 15 amino acids. The V segment lost 4 bases and the J segment 6 bases; nucleotides outside the gene matches: 9. CDR3 loop: CASSRTGTGPNEQFF. The DNA of the CDR3 is TGTGCCAGCAGCCGCACCGGGACAGGACCCAATGAGCAGTTCTTC.

This clonotype is termed medium-sized. The library was designed around alpha chains, so this beta chain is a stray read whose abundance carries little weight. The CDR3 DNA sequence: TGTGCCAGCAGCCGCTCTTTCGCGGGGGAGCAGTACTTC. It translates to CASSRSFAGEQYF. The gene calls are TRBV7-6 and TRBJ2-7; weak D call: TRBD2 (6 bases). The CDR3 is 13 amino acids. Trimming took 5 bases from V and 7 from J, leaving 15 bases between them. Germline CDR1 SGHVS, CDR2 FNYEAQ.

At least ten counts were recorded for this clonotype. In a library made to pick up alpha chains, this beta chain is a stray read with a size that means little. V gene TRBV6-1 combines with J gene TRBJ1-5; a possible D gene is TRBD1 (6 bases). This CDR3 is 15 amino acids long. Looked up from germline, CDR1 is MNHNS and CDR2 is SASEGT. Trimming shortened V by 5 bases and J by 1 base, and 12 bases separated the two germline ends. CDR3 in amino acids: CASSISQGSNQPQHF. CDR3 bases: TGTGCCAGCAGTATTTCACAGGGCAGCAATCAGCCCCAGCATTTT.

Ten or more counts support this clonotype. A library made for alpha chains picked up this beta chain off target, so its size means little. For the CDR3, the DNA is TGCAGTGCTAGAACTAGTCGCGAGACCCAGTACTTC. Translating it yields CSARTSRETQYF. V gene TRBV20-1 combines with J gene TRBJ2-5, with D maybe TRBD2 (5 bases). Trimming removed 2 bases at V and 5 bases at J, with 9 bases between. The length of the CDR3 is 12 residues. The germline V gene has CDR1 DFQATT and CDR2 SNEGSKA (reference sequence).

This clonotype is termed medium-sized. A library made for alpha chains picked up this beta chain off target, so its size means little. The gene calls are TRBV19 and TRBJ2-7; the match to TRBD2 covers 10 bases. CDR1 is LNHDA, CDR2 SQIVND, per germline (reference sequence). With V trimmed by 1 base and J by 4 bases, 1 base remained unmatched. The CDR3 spans 14 residues. The CDR3 sequence is CASSIVAGGYEQYF. The CDR3 nucleotides are TGTGCCAGTAGTATAGTAGCGGGAGGATACGAGCAGTACTTC.

This clonotype came up a few times. The library was prepared for alpha chains; this beta chain is a stray read, so its frequency means little. This chain links TRBV29-1 with TRBJ2-7; D perhaps matches TRBD2 (5 bases). The CDR3 totals 12 residues. V lost 5 bases and J 12 bases, leaving 20 bases between the germline ends. The V gene's germline CDR1 is SQVTM and CDR2 ANQGSEA. The CDR3 region is CSVFRAGPRGYF. The DNA of the CDR3 is TGCAGCGTTTTTCGCGCGGGCCCCCGAGGGTACTTC.

In its sample, this clonotype ranks as medium-sized. The size of this beta chain means little, since it is a stray read in a library made for alpha chains. The rearrangement links TRBV18 to TRBJ1-1, with no clear D. CDR1 is KGHSH and CDR2 is LQKENI in the germline V gene. This CDR3 has 15 amino acids. V dropped 2 bases and J dropped 3 bases, with 13 bases sitting between them. The chain's CDR3 is CASSPGPLVDTEAFF. The DNA of the CDR3 is TGTGCCAGCTCACCAGGACCATTGGTCGACACTGAAGCTTTCTTT.